This TCR beta chain is drawn from a study of blood T cell repertoires in COVID-19. Study-level background: COVID-19 samples from acute and convalescent phases originated in the United States, Italy and Spain.

V lost 5 bases and J 3 bases, leaving 15 bases between the germline ends. CDR3 length: 15 residues. Germline assignment: CDR1 SGHTA and CDR2 FQGNSA. In the authors' methods: Estimated nucleated cell counts came from reference gene primer amplification. The protocol was immunoSEQ multiplex PCR, while the TCRdb copy is restricted to in-frame clones and leaves out a portion. The DNA was the basis for D and trimming; V, J and clone size are from that table. The sample has about 150,000 clones; roughly 88% are singletons. Sample: PBMCs or T cells enriched from blood (not recorded which). The receptor's source is a man aged 70-80 years who had been exposed to COVID-19. This chain connects TRBV7-2 to TRBJ2-3, with a tentative D call TRBD2 (6 bases). This CDR3 reads CASSPTGGNTDTQYF. Written as DNA, the CDR3 is TGTGCCAGCAGCCCCACGGGCGGGAATACAGATACGCAGTATTTT.